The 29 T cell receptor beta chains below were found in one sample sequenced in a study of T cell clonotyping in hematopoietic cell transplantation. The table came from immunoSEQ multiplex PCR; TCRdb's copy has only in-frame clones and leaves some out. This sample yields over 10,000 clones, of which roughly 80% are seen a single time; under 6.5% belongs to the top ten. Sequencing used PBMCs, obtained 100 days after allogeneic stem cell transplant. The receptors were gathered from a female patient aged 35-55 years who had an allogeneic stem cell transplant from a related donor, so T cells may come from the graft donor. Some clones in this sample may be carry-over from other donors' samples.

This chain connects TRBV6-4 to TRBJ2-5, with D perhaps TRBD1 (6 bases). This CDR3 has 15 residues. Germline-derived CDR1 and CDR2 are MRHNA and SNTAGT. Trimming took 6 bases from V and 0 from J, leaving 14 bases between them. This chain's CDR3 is CASSTGMGDQETQYF. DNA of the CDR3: TGTGCCAGCAGCACAGGGATGGGGGACCAAGAGACCCAGTACTTC.

CDR3 in amino acids: CASRGLINSPLHF. The CDR3 nucleotides read TGCGCCAGCAGGGGGTTGATTAATTCACCCCTCCACTTT. J is TRBJ1-6 and V is TRBV4-1; D remains ambiguous. Trimming took off 6 bases at V and 6 bases at J, with 9 bases between the two ends. Germline V lookup: CDR1 MGHRA, CDR2 YSYEKL. The CDR3 length is 13 residues.

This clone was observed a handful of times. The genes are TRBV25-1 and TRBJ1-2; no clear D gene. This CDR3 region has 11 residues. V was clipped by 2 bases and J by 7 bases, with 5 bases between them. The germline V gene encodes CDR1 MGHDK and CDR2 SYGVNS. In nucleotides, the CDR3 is TGTGCCAGCAGTGAAGCGGGTGGCTACACCTTC. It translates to CASSEAGGYTF.

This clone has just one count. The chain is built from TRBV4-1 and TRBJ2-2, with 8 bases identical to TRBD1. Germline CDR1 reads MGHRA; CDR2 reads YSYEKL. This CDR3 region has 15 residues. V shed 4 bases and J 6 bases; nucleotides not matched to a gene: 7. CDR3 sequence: CASSLAGGLAGELFF. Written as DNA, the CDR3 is TGCGCCAGCAGCCTGGCAGGGGGCTTGGCCGGGGAGCTGTTTTTT.

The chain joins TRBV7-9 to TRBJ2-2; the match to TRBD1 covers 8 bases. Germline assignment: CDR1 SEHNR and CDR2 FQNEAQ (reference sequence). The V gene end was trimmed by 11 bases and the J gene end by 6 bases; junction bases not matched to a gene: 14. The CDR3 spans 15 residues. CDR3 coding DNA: TGTGCCGGACGCCCGGGGCAGGGGGCCTCCGGGGAGCTGTTTTTT. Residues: CAGRPGQGASGELFF.

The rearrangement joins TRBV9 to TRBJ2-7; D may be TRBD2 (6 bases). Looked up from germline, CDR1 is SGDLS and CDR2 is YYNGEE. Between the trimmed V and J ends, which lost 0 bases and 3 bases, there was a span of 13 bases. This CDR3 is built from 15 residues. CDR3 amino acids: CASSVEEYGSYEQYF. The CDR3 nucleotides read TGTGCCAGCAGCGTAGAAGAATACGGGAGCTACGAGCAGTACTTC.

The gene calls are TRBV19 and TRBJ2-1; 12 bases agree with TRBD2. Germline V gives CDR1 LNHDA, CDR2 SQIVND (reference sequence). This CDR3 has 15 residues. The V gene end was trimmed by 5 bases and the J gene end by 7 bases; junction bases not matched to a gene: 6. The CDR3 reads CASSLETSGSNEQFF. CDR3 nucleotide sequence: TGTGCCAGTAGTCTCGAGACTAGCGGGAGTAATGAGCAGTTCTTC.

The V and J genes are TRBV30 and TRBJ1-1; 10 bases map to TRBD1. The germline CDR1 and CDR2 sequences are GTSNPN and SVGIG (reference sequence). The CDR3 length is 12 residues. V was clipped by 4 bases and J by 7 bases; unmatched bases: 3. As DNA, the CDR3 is TGTGCCTGGAAAGGACAGGGGGTTGAAGCTTTCTTT. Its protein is CAWKGQGVEAFF.

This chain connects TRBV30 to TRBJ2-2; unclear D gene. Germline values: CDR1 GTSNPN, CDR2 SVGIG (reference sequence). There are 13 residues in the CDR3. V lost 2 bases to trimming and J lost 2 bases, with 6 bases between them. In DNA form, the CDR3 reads TGTGCCTGGAGTTACTTAAACACCGGGGAGCTGTTTTTT. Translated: CAWSYLNTGELFF.

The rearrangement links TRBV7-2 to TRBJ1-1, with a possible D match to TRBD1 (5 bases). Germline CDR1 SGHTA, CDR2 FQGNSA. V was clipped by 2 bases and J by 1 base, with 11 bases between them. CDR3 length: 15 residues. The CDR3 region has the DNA TGTGCCAGCAGCTTACTCCGGGACGGGAACACTGAAGCTTTCTTT. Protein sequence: CASSLLRDGNTEAFF.

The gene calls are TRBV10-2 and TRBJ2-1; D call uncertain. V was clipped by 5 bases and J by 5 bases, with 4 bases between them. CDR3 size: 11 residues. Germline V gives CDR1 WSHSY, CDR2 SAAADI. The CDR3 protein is CASSMHNEQFF. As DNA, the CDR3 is TGCGCCAGCAGTATGCACAATGAGCAGTTCTTC.

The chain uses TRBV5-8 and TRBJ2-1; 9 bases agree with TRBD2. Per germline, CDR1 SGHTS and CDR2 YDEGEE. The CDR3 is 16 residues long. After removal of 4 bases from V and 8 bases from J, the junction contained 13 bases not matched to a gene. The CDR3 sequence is CASSPAFAGGEDEQFF. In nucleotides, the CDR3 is TGTGCCAGCAGCCCCGCGTTTGCGGGAGGGGAGGATGAGCAGTTCTTC.

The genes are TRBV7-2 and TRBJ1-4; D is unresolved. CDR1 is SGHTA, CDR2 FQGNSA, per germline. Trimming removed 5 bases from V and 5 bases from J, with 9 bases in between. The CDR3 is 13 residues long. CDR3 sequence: CASSDPPNEKLFF. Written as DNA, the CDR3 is TGTGCCAGCAGCGACCCCCCGAATGAAAAACTGTTTTTT.

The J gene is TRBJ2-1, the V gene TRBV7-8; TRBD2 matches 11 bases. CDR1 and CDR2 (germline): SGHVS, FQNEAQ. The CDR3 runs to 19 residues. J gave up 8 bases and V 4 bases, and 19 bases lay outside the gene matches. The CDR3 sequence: CASSSPLVAGGPGNDEQFF. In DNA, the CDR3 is TGTGCCAGCAGCTCCCCTTTGGTAGCGGGAGGGCCGGGGAACGATGAGCAGTTCTTC.

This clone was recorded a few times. CDR3 protein: CASSLARGNTEAFF. CDR3 nucleotide sequence: TGTGCCAGCAGCTTAGCTAGGGGGAACACTGAAGCTTTCTTT. V is TRBV13 and J is TRBJ1-1; TRBD1 might be the D (5 bases). V was clipped by 1 base and J by 1 base, with 7 bases between them. The CDR3 is 14 amino acids. Germline CDR1 and CDR2: PRHDT and FYEKMQ (reference sequence).

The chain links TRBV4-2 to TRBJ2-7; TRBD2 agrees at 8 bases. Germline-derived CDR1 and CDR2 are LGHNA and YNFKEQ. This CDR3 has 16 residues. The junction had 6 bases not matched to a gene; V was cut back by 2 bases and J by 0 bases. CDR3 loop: CASSQIPREASYEQYF. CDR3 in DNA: TGTGCCAGCAGCCAAATTCCGCGGGAGGCCTCCTACGAGCAGTACTTC.

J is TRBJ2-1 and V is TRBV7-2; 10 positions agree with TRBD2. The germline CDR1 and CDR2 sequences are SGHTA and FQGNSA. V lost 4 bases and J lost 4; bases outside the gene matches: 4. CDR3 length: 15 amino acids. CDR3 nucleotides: TGTGCCAGCAGCTCCGGGACTAGCGATTACAATGAGCAGTTCTTC. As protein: CASSSGTSDYNEQFF.

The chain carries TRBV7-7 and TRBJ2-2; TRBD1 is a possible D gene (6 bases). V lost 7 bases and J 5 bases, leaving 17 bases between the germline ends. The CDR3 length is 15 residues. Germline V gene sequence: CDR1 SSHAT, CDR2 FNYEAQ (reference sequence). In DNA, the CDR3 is TGTGCCAGCACTCCCTGGACAGAATATACCGGGGAGCTGTTTTTT. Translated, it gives CASTPWTEYTGELFF.

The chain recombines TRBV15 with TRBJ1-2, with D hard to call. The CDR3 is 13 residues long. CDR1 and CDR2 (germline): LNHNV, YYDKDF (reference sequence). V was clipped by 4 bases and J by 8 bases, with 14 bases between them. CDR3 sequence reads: CATSIGLGWGYTF. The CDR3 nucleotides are TGTGCCACCAGCATAGGACTCGGCTGGGGCTACACCTTC. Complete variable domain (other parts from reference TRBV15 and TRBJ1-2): DAMVIQNPRYQVTQFGKPVTLSCSQTLNHNVMYWYQQKSSQAPKLLFHYYDKDFNNEADTPDNFQSRRPNTSFCFLDIRSPGLGDTAMYLCATSIGLGWGYTFGSGTRLTVV.

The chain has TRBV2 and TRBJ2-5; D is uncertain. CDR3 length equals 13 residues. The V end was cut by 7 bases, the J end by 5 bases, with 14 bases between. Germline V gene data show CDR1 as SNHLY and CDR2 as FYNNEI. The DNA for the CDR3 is TGTGCCAGCAATGTCCGGGCCGACGAGACCCAGTACTTC. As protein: CASNVRADETQYF.

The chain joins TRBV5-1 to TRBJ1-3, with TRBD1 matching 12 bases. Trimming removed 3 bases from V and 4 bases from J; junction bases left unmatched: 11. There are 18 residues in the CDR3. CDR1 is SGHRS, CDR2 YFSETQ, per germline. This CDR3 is CASSYAGTGGVGGNTIYF. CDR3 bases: TGCGCCAGCAGCTATGCCGGGACAGGGGGCGTCGGGGGAAACACCATATATTTT.

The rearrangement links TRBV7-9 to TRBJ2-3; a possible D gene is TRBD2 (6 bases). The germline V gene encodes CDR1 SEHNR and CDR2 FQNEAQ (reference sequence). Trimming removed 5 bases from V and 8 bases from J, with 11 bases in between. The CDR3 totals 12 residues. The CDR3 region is CASSLLAITQYF. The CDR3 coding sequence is TGTGCCAGCAGCCTTCTAGCGATTACGCAGTATTTT. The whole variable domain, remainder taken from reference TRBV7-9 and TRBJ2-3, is DTGVSQNPRHKITKRGQNVTFRCDPISEHNRLYWYRQTLGQGPEFLTYFQNEAQLEKSRLLSDRFSAERPKGSFSTLEIQRTEQGDSAMYLCASSLLAITQYFGPGTRLTVL.

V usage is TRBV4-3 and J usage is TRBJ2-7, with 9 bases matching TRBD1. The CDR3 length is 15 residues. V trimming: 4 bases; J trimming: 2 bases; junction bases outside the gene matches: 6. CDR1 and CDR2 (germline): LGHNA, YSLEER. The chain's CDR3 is CASSRRTGDPYEQYF. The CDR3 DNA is TGCGCCAGCAGCCGTCGGACAGGGGACCCCTACGAGCAGTACTTC.

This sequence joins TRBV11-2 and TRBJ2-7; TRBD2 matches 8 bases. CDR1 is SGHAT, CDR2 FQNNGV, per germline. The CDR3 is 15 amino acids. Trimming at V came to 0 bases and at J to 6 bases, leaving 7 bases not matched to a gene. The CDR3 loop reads CASSLESSGALEQYF. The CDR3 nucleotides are TGTGCCAGCAGCTTAGAGAGTAGCGGGGCACTCGAGCAGTACTTC.

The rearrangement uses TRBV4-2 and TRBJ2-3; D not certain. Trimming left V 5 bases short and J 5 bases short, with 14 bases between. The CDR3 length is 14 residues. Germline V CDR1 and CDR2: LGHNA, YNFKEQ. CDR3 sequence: CASSSPTPGDTQYF. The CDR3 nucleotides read TGTGCCAGCAGCTCGCCGACCCCCGGAGATACGCAGTATTTT.

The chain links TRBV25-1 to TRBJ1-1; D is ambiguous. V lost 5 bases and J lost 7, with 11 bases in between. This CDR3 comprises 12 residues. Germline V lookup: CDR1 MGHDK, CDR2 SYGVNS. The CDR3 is CASSYLANEAFF. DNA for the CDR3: TGTGCCAGCAGTTATCTGGCGAATGAAGCTTTCTTT.

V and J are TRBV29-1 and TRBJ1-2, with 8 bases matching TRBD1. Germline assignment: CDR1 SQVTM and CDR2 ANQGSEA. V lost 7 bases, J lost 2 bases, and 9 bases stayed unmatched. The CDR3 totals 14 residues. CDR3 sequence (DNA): TGCAGCGCGGGGGGCCAGGGGGCGAACTATGGCTACACCTTC. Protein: CSAGGQGANYGYTF.

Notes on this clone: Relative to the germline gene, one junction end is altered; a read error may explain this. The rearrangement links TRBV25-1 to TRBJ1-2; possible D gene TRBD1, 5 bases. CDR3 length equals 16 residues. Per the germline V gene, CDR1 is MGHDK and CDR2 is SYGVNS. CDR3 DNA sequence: TGTGCCAGCAGCGAATCTAGGGGACTGGCCTACTATGGCTACACCTTC. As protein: CASSESRGLAYYGYTF.

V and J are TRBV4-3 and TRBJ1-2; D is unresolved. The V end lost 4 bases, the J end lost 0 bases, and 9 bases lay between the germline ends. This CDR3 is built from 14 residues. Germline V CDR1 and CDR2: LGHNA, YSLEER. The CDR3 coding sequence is TGCGCCAGCAGCCCATCGAGAACTAACTATGGCTACACCTTC. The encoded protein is CASSPSRTNYGYTF.